The table lists the clone carrying this T cell receptor beta chain with a few counts. TCRdb re-derived calls from the 5' RACE reads in MiXCR, one entry per CDR3 protein. Of some 280,000 distinct CDR3 sequences listed, 15% to 20% were seen once; the top ten hold approximately 23%. The record originates from a study of T-cell memory formation after mild COVID-19. Study-level information: In these data, TCR clusters were largely donor specific.

What was sequenced was PBMCs or a T cell subset sorted from them (not recorded which). The clonotype comes from a man aged 18 to 30 who had mild COVID-19 (a few samples of this study predate the infection). Cell type and time point are not known.

CDR3 region: CASSKVLGQDYTEAFF. The CDR3 DNA sequence: TGTGCCAGCAGCAAAGTATTGGGACAGGACTACACTGAAGCTTTCTTT. V and J are TRBV21-1 and TRBJ1-1; the DNA was not used to check the table's D call, TRBD1. TRBV21-1 constitutes a pseudogene. This CDR3 region has 16 residues.